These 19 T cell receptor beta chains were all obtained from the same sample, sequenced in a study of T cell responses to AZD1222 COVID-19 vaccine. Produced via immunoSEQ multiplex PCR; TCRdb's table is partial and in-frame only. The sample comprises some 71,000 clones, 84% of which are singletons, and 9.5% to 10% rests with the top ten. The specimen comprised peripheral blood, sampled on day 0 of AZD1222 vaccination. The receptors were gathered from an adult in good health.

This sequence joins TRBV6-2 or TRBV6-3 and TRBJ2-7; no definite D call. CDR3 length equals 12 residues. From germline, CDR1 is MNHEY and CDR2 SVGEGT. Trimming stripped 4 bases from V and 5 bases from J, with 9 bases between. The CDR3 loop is CASSSRIHEQYF. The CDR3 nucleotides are TGTGCCAGCAGTTCACGCATCCACGAGCAGTACTTC.

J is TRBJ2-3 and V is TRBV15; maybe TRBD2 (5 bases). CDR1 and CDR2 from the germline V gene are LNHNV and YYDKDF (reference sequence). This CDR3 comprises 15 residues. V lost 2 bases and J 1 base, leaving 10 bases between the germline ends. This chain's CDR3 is CATSRRTGGTDTQYF. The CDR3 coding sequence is TGTGCCACCAGCAGAAGGACTGGGGGCACAGATACGCAGTATTTT.

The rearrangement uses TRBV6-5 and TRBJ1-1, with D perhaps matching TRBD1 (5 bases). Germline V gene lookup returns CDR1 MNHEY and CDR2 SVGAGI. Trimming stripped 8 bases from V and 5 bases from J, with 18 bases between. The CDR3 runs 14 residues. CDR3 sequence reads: CASLLTSGGTEAFF. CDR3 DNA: TGTGCCAGCTTATTAACTTCGGGGGGAACTGAAGCTTTCTTT.

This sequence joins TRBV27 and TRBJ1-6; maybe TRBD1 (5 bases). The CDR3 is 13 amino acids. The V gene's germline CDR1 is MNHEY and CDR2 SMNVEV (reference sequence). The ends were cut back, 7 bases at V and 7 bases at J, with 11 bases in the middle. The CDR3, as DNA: TGTGCCAGCAAACCTGGGACCAATTCACCCCTCCACTTT. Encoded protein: CASKPGTNSPLHF.

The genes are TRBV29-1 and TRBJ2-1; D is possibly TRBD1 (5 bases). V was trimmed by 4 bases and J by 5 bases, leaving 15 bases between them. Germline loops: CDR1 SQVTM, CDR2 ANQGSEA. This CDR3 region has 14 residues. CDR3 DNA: TGCAGCGTTGCGCGGACACTTTTCAACAATGAGCAGTTCTTC. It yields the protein CSVARTLFNNEQFF.

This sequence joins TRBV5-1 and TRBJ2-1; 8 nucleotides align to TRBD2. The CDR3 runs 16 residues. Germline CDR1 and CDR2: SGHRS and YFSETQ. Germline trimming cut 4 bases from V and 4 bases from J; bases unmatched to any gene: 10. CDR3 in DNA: TGCGCCAGCAGCGCTGCGAGGTCTAGCGGGTACAATGAGCAGTTCTTC. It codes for CASSAARSSGYNEQFF.

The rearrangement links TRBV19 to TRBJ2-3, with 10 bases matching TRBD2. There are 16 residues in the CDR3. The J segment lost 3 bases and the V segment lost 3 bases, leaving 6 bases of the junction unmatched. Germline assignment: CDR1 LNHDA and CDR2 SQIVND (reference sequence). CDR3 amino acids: CASSMTAGGYTDTQYF. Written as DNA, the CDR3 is TGTGCCAGTAGTATGACAGCGGGGGGGTATACAGATACGCAGTATTTT.

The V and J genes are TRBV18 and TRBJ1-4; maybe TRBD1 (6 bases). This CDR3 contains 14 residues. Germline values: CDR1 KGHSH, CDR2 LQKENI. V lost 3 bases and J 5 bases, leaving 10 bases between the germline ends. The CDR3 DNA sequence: TGTGCCAGCTCACCTCGACAGGCGAATGAAAAACTGTTTTTT. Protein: CASSPRQANEKLFF.

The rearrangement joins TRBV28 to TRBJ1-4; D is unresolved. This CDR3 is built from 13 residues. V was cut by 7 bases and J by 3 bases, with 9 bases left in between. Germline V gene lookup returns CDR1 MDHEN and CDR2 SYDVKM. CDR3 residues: CASTTGANEKLFF. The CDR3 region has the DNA TGTGCCAGCACCACTGGGGCTAATGAAAAACTGTTTTTT.

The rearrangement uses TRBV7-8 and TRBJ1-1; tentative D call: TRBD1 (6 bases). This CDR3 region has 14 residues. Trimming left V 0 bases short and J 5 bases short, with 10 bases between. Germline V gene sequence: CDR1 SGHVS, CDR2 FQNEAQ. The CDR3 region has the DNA TGTGCCAGCAGCTTAGCAGGGGGAAGGACTGAAGCTTTCTTT. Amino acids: CASSLAGGRTEAFF. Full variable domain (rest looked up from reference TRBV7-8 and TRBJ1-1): GAGVSQSPRYKVAKRGQDVALRCDPISGHVSLFWYQQALGQGPEFLTYFQNEAQLDKSGLPSDRFFAERPEGSVSTLKIQRTQQEDSAVYLCASSLAGGRTEAFFGQGTRLTVV.

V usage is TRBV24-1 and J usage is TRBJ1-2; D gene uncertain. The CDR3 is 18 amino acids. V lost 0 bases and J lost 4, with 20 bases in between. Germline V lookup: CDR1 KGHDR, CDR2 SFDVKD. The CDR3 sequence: CATSDLQKGAERSYGYTF. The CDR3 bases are TGTGCCACCAGTGATTTGCAGAAGGGAGCTGAGCGTAGCTATGGCTACACCTTC.

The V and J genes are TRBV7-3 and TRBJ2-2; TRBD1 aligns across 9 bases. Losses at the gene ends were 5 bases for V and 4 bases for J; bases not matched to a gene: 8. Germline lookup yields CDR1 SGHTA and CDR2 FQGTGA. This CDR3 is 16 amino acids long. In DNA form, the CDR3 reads TGTGCCAGCAGCCCGGGACAGGGACACCTCACCGGGGAGCTGTTTTTT. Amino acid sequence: CASSPGQGHLTGELFF. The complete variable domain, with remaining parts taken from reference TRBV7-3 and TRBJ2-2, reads GAGVSQTPSNKVTEKGKYVELRCDPISGHTALYWYRQSLGQGPEFLIYFQGTGAADDSGLPNDRFFAVRPEGSVSTLKIQRTERGDSAVYLCASSPGQGHLTGELFFGEGSRLTVL.

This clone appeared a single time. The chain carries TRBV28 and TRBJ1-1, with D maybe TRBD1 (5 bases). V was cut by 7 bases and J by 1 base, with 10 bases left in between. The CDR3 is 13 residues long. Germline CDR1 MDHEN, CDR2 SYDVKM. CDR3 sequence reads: CASTHTGNTEAFF. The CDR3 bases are TGTGCCAGCACCCATACAGGGAACACTGAAGCTTTCTTT.

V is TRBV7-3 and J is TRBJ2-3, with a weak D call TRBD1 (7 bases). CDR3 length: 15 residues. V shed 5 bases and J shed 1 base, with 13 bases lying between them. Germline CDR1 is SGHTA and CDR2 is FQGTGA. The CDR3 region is CASSPGGMGTDTQYF. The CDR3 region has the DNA TGTGCCAGCAGCCCAGGGGGGATGGGCACAGATACGCAGTATTTT.

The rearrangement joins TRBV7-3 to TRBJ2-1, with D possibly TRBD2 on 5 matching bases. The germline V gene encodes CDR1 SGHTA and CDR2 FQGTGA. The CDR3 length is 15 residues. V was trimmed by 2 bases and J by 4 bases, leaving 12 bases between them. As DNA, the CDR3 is TGTGCCAGCAGCTTAGGAAGCGGTAGTTACAATGAGCAGTTCTTC. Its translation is CASSLGSGSYNEQFF.

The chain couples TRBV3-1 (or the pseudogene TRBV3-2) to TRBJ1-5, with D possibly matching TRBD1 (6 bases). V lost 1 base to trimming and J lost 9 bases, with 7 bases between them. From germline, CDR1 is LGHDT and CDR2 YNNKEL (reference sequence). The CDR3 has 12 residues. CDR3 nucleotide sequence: TGTGCCAGCAGCCAAGGAGGGGGGCCCCAGCATTTT. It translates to CASSQGGGPQHF.

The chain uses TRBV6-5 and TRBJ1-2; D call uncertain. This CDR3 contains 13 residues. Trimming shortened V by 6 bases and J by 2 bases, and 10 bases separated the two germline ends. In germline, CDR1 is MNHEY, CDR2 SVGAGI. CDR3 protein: CASRPTGNYGYTF. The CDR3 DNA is TGTGCCAGCAGACCGACCGGAAACTATGGCTACACCTTC.

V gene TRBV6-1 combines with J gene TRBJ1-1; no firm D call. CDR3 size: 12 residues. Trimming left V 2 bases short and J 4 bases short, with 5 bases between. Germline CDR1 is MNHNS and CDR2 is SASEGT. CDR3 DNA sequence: TGTGCCAGCAGTGAATCGCGCACTGAAGCTTTCTTT. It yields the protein CASSESRTEAFF.

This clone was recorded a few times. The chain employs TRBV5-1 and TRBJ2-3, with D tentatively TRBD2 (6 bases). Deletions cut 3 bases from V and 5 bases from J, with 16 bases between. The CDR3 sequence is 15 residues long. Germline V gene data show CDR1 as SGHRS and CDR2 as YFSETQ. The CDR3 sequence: CASSSGVSRIDTQYF. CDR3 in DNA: TGCGCCAGCAGCTCGGGAGTTTCAAGAATAGATACGCAGTATTTT.